The 2 T cell receptor beta chains below come from one sample, sequenced in a study of blood T cells in healthy people across ages. Using a J-beta primer mix together with a sample-barcoded 5' primer, a second PCR was run for about 6 to 11 cycles. MiXCR, applied by TCRdb to the 5' RACE reads, yields one record per CDR3 protein. Here the sample spans about 1.6 million distinct CDR3 sequences, roughly 32% being singletons. Sequencing was done on a sample of blood. The receptors derive from a woman aged 25 to 39 in good health.

This clonotype was seen many times. The chain combines TRBV20-1 with TRBJ2-7; no definite D call. Germline CDR1 is DFQATT and CDR2 is SNEGSKA (reference sequence). The CDR3 length is 12 residues. V lost 6 bases, J lost 4 bases, and 13 bases lay in between. CDR3 sequence: CSAPKGKYEQYF. The CDR3 nucleotides are TGCAGTGCGCCAAAGGGTAAATACGAGCAGTACTTC.

This clonotype was detected many times. The rearrangement uses TRBV7-9 and TRBJ2-1, with D possibly being TRBD2 (6 bases). The length of the CDR3 is 14 residues. Trimming left V 2 bases short and J 4 bases short, with 9 bases between. CDR1 and CDR2 (germline): SEHNR, FQNEAQ (reference sequence). This CDR3 is CASSLRELYNEQFF. The CDR3 DNA is TGTGCCAGCAGCTTACGGGAGCTATACAATGAGCAGTTCTTC.